This TCR beta chain stems from a study of blood T cells in healthy people across ages. Study results and caveats: Conclusively comparing naive with antigen-experienced cells was impossible with unsorted PBMCs. More naive CD4+ cells and higher diversity were found in long-lived than in aged donors.

A remark on this clonotype: Its antigen is not known.

The germline V and J ends were trimmed by 0 bases and 1 base, with 13 bases remaining between them. Germline CDR1 is ENHRY and CDR2 is SYGVKD. The CDR3 extends over 17 amino acids. Next came a second PCR, run for about 6 to 11 cycles, which used a sample-barcoded 5' primer along with a J-beta primer mix. Each cDNA molecule was tagged by a template-switch adaptor with 12 random nucleotides. TCRdb reanalysed the 5' RACE reads using MiXCR and keeps one entry per CDR3 protein. The table has 1.5 million to 2 million distinct CDR3 sequences, around 40% seen once. Isolating PBMCs gave at least 6.5 million of these cells per sample.

The sequenced material came from blood. This clonotype originated in a human donor in good health. The chain joins TRBV10-3 to TRBJ2-1; D may correspond to TRBD1 or TRBD2 (5 bases each). CDR3 residues: CAISESVGTNSYNEQFF. As DNA, the CDR3 is TGTGCCATCAGTGAGTCTGTGGGGACGAATTCCTACAATGAGCAGTTCTTC.